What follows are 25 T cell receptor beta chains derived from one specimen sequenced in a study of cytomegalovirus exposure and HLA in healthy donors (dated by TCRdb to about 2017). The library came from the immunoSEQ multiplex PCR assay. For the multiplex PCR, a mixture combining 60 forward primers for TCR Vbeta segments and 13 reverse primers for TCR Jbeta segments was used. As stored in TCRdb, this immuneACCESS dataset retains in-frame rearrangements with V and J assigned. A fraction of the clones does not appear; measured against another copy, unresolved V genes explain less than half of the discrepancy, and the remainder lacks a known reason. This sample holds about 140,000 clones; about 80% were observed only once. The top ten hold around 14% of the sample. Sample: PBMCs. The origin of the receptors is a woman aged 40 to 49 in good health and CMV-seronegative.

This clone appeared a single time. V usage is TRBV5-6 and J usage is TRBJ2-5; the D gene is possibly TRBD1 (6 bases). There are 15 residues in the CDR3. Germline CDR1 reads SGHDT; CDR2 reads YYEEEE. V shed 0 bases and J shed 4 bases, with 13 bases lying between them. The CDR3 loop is CASSLVTGTGETQYF. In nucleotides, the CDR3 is TGTGCCAGCAGCTTGGTAACAGGGACGGGAGAGACCCAGTACTTC.

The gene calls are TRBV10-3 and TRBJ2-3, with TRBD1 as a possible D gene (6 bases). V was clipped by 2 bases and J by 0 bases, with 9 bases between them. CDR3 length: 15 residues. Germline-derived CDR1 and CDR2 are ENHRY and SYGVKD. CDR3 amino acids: CAISEGGGSTDTQYF. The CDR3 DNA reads TGTGCCATCAGTGAGGGGGGCGGTAGCACAGATACGCAGTATTTT.

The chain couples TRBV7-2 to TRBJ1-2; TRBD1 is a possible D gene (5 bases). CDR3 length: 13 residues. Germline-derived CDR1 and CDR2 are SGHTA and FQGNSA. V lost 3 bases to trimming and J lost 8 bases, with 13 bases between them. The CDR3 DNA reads TGTGCCAGCAGCTTTTCTCAGGGAAGGGGCTACACCTTC. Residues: CASSFSQGRGYTF. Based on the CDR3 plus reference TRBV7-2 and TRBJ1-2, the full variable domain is GAGVSQSPSNKVTEKGKDVELRCDPISGHTALYWYRQSLGQGLEFLIYFQGNSAPDKSGLPSDRFSAERTGGSVSTLTIQRTQQEDSAVYLCASSFSQGRGYTFGSGTRLTVV.

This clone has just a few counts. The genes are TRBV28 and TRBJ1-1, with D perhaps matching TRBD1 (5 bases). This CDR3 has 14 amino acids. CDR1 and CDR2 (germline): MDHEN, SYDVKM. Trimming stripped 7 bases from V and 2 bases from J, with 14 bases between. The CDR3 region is CASTNIGENTEAFF. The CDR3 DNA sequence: TGTGCCAGCACCAATATAGGGGAAAACACTGAAGCTTTCTTT.

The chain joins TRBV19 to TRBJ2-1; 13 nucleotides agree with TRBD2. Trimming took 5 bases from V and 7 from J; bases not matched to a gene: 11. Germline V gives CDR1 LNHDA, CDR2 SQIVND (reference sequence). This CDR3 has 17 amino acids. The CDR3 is CASSSPTSGGPQNEQFF. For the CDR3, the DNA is TGTGCCAGTAGTTCCCCGACTAGCGGGGGGCCCCAGAATGAGCAGTTCTTC.

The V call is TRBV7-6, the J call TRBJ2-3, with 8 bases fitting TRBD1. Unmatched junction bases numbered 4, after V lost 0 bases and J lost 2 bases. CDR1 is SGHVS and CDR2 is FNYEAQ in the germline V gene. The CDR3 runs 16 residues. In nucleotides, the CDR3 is TGTGCCAGCAGCTTAGCTTGGACAGGGAACACAGATACGCAGTATTTT. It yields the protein CASSLAWTGNTDTQYF.

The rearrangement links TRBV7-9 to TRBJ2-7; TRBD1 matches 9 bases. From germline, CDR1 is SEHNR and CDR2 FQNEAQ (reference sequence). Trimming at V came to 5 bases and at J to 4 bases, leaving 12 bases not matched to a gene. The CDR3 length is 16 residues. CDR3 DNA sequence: TGTGCCAGCAGCCCAACCAGCGGGACAGGGATTTACGAGCAGTACTTC. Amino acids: CASSPTSGTGIYEQYF. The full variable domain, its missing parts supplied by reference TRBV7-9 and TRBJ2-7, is DTGVSQNPRHKITKRGQNVTFRCDPISEHNRLYWYRQTLGQGPEFLTYFQNEAQLEKSRLLSDRFSAERPKGSFSTLEIQRTEQGDSAMYLCASSPTSGTGIYEQYFGPGTRLTVT.

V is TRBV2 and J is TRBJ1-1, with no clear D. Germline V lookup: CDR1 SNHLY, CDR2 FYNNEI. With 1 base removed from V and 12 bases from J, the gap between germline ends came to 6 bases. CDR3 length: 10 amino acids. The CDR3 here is CASSEVGTFF. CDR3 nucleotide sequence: TGTGCCAGCAGTGAAGTCGGGACTTTCTTT.

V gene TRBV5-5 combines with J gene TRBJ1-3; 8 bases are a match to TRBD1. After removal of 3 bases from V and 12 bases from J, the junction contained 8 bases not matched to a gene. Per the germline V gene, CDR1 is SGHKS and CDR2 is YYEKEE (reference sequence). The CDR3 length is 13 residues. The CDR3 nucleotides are TGTGCCAGCAGCTCGGACAGGGCTAGGGGCATATATTTT. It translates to CASSSDRARGIYF.

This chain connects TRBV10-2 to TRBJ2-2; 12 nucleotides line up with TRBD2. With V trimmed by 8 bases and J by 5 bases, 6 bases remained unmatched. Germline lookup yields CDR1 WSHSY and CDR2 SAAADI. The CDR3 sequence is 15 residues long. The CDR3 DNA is TGCGCCAGCCACCTAGCGGGGGGGCCTACCGGGGAGCTGTTTTTT. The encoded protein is CASHLAGGPTGELFF.

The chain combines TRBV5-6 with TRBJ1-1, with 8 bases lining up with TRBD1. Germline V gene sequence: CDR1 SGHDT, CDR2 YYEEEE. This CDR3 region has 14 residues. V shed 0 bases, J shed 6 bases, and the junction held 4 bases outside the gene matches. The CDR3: CASSLGDRPPEAFF. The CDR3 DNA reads TGTGCCAGCAGCTTGGGGGACAGGCCCCCTGAAGCTTTCTTT.

CDR3 protein: CASSERRGDHNEQFF. The CDR3 nucleotides are TGTGCCAGCAGTGAACGGCGGGGGGACCACAATGAGCAGTTCTTC. The chain uses TRBV6-1 and TRBJ2-1, with 8 bases lining up with TRBD2. The germline CDR1 and CDR2 sequences are MNHNS and SASEGT. The J segment lost 5 bases and the V segment lost 2 bases, leaving 5 bases of the junction unmatched. The CDR3 extends over 15 amino acids.

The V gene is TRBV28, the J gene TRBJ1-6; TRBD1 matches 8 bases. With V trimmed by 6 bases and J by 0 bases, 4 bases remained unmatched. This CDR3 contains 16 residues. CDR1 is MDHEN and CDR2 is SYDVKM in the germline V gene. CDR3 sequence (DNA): TGTGCCAGCAGCCCCACAGGGGGCTCCTATAATTCACCCCTCCACTTT. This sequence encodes CASSPTGGSYNSPLHF.

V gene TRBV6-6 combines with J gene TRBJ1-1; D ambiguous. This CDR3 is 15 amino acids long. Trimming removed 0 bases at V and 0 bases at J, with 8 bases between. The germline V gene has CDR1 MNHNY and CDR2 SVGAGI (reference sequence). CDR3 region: CASSYSVEMNTEAFF. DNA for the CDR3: TGTGCCAGCAGTTACTCCGTAGAGATGAACACTGAAGCTTTCTTT.

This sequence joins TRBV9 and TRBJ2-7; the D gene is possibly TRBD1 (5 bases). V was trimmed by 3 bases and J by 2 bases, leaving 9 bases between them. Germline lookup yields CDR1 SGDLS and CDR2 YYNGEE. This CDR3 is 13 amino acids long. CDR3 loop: CASSAGQAYEQYF. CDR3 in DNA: TGTGCCAGCAGCGCTGGACAAGCCTACGAGCAGTACTTC. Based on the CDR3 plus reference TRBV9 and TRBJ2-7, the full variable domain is DSGVTQTPKHLITATGQRVTLRCSPRSGDLSVYWYQQSLDQGLQFLIQYYNGEERAKGNILERFSAQQFPDLHSELNLSSLELGDSALYFCASSAGQAYEQYFGPGTRLTVT.

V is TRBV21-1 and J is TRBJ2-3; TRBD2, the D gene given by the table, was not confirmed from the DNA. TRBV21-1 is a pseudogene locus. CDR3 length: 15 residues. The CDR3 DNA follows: TGTGCCAGCAGCATCCTGGGACTACCCACAGATACGCAGTATTTT. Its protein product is CASSILGLPTDTQYF.

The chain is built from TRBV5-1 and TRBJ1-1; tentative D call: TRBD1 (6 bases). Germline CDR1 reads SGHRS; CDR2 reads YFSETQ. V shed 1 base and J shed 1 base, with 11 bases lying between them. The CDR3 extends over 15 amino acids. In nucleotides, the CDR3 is TGCGCCAGCAGCTTGATTACAGGGTCGAACACTGAAGCTTTCTTT. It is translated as CASSLITGSNTEAFF. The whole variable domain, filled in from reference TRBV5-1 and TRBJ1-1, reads KAGVTQTPRYLIKTRGQQVTLSCSPISGHRSVSWYQQTPGQGLQFLFEYFSETQRNKGNFPGRFSGRQFSNSRSEMNVSTLELGDSALYLCASSLITGSNTEAFFGQGTRLTVV.

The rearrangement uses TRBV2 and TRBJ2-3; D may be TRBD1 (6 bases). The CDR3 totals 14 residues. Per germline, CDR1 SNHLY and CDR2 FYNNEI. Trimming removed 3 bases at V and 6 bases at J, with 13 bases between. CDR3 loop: CASSDMGAKDTQYF. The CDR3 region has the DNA TGTGCCAGCAGTGATATGGGGGCGAAGGATACGCAGTATTTT.

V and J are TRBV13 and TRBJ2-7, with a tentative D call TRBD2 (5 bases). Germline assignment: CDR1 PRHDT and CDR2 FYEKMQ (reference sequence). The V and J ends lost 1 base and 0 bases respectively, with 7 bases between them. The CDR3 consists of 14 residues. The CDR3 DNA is TGTGCCAGCAGCTTAGAGGGAGCCTCCTACGAGCAGTACTTC. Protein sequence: CASSLEGASYEQYF.

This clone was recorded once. This CDR3 is CASSPREERTEAFF. CDR3 sequence (DNA): TGTGCCAGCAGCCCCAGGGAGGAAAGAACTGAAGCTTTCTTT. The chain links TRBV7-9 to TRBJ1-1, with a weak D call TRBD1 (5 bases). This CDR3 spans 14 amino acids. The V and J ends lost 5 bases and 5 bases respectively, with 15 bases between them. The germline V gene has CDR1 SEHNR and CDR2 FQNEAQ (reference sequence).

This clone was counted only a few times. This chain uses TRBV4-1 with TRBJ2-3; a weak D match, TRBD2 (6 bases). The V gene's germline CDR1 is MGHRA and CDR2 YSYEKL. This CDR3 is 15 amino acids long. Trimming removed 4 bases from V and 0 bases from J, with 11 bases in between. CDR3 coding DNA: TGCGCCAGCAGCCTTGGGGGGAAAAGCACAGATACGCAGTATTTT. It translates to CASSLGGKSTDTQYF.

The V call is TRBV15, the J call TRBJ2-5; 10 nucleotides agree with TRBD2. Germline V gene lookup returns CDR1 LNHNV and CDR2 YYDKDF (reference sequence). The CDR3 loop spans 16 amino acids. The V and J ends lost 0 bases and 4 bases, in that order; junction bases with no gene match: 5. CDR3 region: CATSRDPLAGTETQYF. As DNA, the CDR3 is TGTGCCACCAGCAGAGATCCACTAGCGGGAACAGAGACCCAGTACTTC.

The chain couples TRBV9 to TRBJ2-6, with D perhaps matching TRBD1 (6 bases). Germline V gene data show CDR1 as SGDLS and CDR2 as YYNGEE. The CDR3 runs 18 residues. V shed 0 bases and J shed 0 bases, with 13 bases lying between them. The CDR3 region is CASSVAAGEVSGANVLTF. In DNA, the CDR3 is TGTGCCAGCAGCGTAGCGGCAGGGGAAGTCTCTGGGGCCAACGTCCTGACTTTC.

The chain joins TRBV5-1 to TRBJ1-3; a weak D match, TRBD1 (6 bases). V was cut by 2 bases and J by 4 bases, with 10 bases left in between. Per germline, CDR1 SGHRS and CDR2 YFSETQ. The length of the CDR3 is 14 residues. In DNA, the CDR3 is TGCGCCAGCAGCTTTACAGGGCTAGGAAACACCATATATTTT. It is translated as CASSFTGLGNTIYF.

CDR3: CASSVATRGTSRVLHTDTQYF. The CDR3 DNA reads as TGTGCCAGCAGCGTAGCTACGAGAGGTACTAGCAGGGTCCTCCACACAGATACGCAGTATTTT. The chain couples TRBV9 to TRBJ2-3, with D possibly TRBD2 on 6 matching bases. Germline loops: CDR1 SGDLS, CDR2 YYNGEE. The ends were cut back, 0 bases at V and 2 bases at J, with 28 bases in the middle. The CDR3 runs to 21 residues.